This T cell receptor (beta chain) comes out of a study of blood T cells in healthy people across ages. The CDR3 runs to 16 residues. Looked up from germline, CDR1 is LGHNA and CDR2 is YNFKEQ. Then a second PCR, running roughly 7 to 11 cycles, was carried out with a sample-barcoded 5' primer and a J-beta primer mix. In TCRdb, the 5' RACE reads were re-called with MiXCR into one record per CDR3 protein. This table holds 1.5 million to 2 million distinct CDR3 sequences, about two fifths found once. This sequence joins TRBV4-2 and TRBJ2-5, with D possibly TRBD1 on 6 matching bases. The J call is doubtful: the DNA matches TRBJ2-7 better. Sequences were obtained from blood. This clonotype was obtained from a human donor in good health. The CDR3 region has the DNA TGTGCCAGCAGCCACACAGGACAGCAAGCGAGGTACGAGCAGTACTTC. Translated, it gives CASSHTGQQARYEQYF.